The entry below describes one T cell receptor (beta chain). These data belong to a study of blood T cell repertoires in COVID-19. Study information: Samples taken during acute and convalescent COVID-19 were collected in the United States, Italy and Spain. T cells, B-cell-depleted T cells, or PBMCs supplied cDNA or gDNA.

Authors' data handling: Counts of nucleated cells, estimated from reference gene primer amplification, were obtained. Assay: immunoSEQ multiplex PCR; the TCRdb copy retains only in-frame clones and omits some. That table is the source of V, J and clone size, and D and trimming were worked out from the DNA. The sample gives about 120,000 clones, roughly 76% of which show up once; 8.5% to 12% is in the top ten. The specimen was peripheral blood. This TCR was recovered from a human donor in a cohort sampled during active COVID-19.

For the CDR3, the DNA is TGTGCCACCAGCAGAGACCAAGGACAGGGAGGATATGGCTACACCTTC. Translation: CATSRDQGQGGYGYTF. The chain uses TRBV15 and TRBJ1-2, with TRBD1 identical over 8 bases. Per the germline V gene, CDR1 is LNHNV and CDR2 is YYDKDF (reference sequence). This CDR3 comprises 16 residues. Trimming cost V 0 bases and J 5 bases; bases outside gene matches: 8.